This T cell receptor beta chain is drawn from a study of CD8+CD57+ T cells in acquired aplastic anemia. Genomic DNA was employed as the template in profiling TCR beta VDJ and CDR3. A single record per CDR3 protein comes from TCRdb applying MiXCR to the reads. The data show approximately 130,000 distinct CDR3 sequences, less than 45% seen once. Germline CDR1 is SGHVS and CDR2 is FNYEAQ. This CDR3 has 15 amino acids. V was trimmed by 5 bases and J by 7 bases, leaving 18 bases between them. The chain joins TRBV7-6 to TRBJ1-3, with D unresolved. Sequenced sample: sorted CD4+, CD8+, or CD8+CD57+ T cells (not recorded which) from PBMCs. This receptor was taken from a human donor in good health, serving as a control. In DNA, the CDR3 is TGTGCCAGCAGCGCGATATACAGTGAAGGGAACACCATATATTTT. It codes for CASSAIYSEGNTIYF. Full variable domain (rest looked up from reference TRBV7-6 and TRBJ1-3): GAGVSQSPRYKVTKRGQDVALRCDPISGHVSLYWYRQALGQGPEFLTYFNYEAQQDKSGLPNDRFSAERPEGSISTLTIQRTEQRDSAMYRCASSAIYSEGNTIYFGEGSWLTVV.